This T cell receptor beta chain was captured in a study of blood T cell repertoires in COVID-19. This CDR3 region has 16 residues. V was cut by 3 bases and J by 5 bases, with 21 bases left in between. The germline CDR1 and CDR2 sequences are SGHRS and YFSETQ. Authors' processing steps: Reference gene primers were amplified, and this amplification served to estimate nucleated cell counts. Profiled with immunoSEQ multiplex PCR; TCRdb holds only in-frame clones, not every one. V, J and clone size were drawn from that table, and D and trimming were deduced from the DNA. The sample contains about 160,000 clones, around 83% of which appear only once. In Seattle, patients joined the study during active infection and were tracked longitudinally.

The sequence came from a woman between 45 and 60 years old with COVID-19, enrolled during active disease. The J gene is TRBJ2-7, the V gene TRBV5-1, with a tentative D call TRBD2 (5 bases). Sequencing was done on a sample of peripheral blood. The CDR3 bases are TGCGCCAGCAGCTCAAACTTCGGGGTTCGCCCAGACGAGCAGTACTTC. As protein: CASSSNFGVRPDEQYF.